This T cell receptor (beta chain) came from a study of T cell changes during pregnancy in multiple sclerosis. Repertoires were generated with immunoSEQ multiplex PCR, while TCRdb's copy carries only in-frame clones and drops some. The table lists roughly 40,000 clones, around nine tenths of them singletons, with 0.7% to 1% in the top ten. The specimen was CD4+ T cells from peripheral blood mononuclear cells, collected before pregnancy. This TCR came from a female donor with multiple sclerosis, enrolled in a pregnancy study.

The CDR3 DNA follows: TGTGCCAGCAGCGTAGAGGACAGGGCGGGTGGCTACACCTTC. Residues: CASSVEDRAGGYTF. The gene calls are TRBV9 and TRBJ1-2; TRBD1 aligns across 8 bases. CDR3 length equals 14 residues. The germline V gene has CDR1 SGDLS and CDR2 YYNGEE. J gave up 7 bases and V 0 bases, and 5 bases lay outside the gene matches.